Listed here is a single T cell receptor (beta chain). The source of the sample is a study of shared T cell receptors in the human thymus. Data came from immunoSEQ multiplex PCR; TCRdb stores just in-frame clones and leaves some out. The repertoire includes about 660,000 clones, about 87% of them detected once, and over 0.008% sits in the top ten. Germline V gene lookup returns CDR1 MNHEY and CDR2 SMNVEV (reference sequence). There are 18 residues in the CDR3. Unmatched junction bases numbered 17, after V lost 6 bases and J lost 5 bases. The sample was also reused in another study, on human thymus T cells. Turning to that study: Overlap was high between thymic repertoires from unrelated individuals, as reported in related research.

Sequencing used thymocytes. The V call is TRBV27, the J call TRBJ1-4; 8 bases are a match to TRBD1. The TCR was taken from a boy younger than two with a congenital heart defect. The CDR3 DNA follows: TGTGCCAGCAGCCCTCTTATAGGACAGGGTAGTGGGAATGAAAAACTGTTTTTT. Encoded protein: CASSPLIGQGSGNEKLFF.